This T cell receptor (beta chain) was found in a study of OX40 agonist ivuxolimab in advanced cancers. Study summary: Patients were dosed intravenously with ivuxolimab at 0.01 to 10 mg/kg every 2 weeks. Under the entry rules, prior anti-PD-1, anti-PD-L1 or anti-CTLA-4 therapy was allowed, and less than 50% had some. One hepatocellular carcinoma and a couple of cutaneous melanoma patients partially responded.

The study, taken as a whole, reports: Clonal expansion by week 6 occurred in CD4+ and CD8+ blood T cells (at 0.1 to 3.0 mg/kg).

About this clone itself: Its antigen is unidentified.

The length of the CDR3 is 13 residues. The germline V gene has CDR1 SGHNT and CDR2 YENEEA. Unmatched junction bases numbered 3, after V lost 5 bases and J lost 7 bases. TCRdb keeps only in-frame clones here, not all; method: immunoSEQ multiplex PCR. Altogether tens of thousands of clones are present, around four fifths being singletons, with the ten largest covering over 1.5%. The chain recombines TRBV11-3 with TRBJ2-2, with 8 nucleotides matching TRBD1. This receptor was identified in an adult with an advanced solid tumor such as melanoma, head and neck, liver or kidney cancer. The specimen comprised CD4+ or CD8+ T cells sorted from blood, sampled in a trial of the OX40 agonist ivuxolimab. The DNA for the CDR3 is TGTGCCAGCAGCGCAGGGGGCGGCGGGGAGCTGTTTTTT. Translation: CASSAGGGGELFF.